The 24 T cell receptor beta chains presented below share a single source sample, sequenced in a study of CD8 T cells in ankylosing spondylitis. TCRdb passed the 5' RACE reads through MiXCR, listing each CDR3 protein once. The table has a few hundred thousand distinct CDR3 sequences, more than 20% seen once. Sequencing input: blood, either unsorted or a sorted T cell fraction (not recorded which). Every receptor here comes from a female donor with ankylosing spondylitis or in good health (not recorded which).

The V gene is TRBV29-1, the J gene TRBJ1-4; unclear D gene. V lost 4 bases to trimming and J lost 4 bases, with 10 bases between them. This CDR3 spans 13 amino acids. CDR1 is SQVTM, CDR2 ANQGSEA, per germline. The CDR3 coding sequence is TGCAGCGTTGTACATGGGATTAATGAAAAACTGTTTTTT. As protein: CSVVHGINEKLFF.

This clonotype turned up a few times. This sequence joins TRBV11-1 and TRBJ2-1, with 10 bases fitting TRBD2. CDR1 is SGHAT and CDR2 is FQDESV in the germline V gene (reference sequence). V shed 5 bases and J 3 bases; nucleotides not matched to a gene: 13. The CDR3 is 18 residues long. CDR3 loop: CASSPSGMGLANYNEQFF. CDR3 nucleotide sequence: TGTGCCAGCAGCCCAAGCGGGATGGGACTAGCGAACTACAATGAGCAGTTCTTC.

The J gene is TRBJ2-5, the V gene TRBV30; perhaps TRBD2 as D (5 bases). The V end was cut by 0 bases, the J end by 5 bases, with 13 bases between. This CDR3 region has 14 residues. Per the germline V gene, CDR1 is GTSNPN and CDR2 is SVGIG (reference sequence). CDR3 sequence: CAWSVREPGETQYF. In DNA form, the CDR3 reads TGTGCCTGGAGTGTTCGGGAACCTGGGGAGACCCAGTACTTC.

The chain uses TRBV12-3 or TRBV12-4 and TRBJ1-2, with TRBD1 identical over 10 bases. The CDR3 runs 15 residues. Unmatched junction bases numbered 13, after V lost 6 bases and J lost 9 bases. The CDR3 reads CASSPRDRGFRSYTF. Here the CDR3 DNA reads TGTGCCAGCAGCCCAAGGGACAGGGGTTTTCGGAGCTACACCTTC.

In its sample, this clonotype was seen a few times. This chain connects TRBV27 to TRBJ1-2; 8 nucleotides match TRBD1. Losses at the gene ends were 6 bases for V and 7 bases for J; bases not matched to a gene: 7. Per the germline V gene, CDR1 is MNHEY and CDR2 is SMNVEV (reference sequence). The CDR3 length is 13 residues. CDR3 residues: CASRRTGTGGYTF. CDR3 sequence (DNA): TGTGCCAGCAGACGGACAGGGACGGGTGGCTACACCTTC.

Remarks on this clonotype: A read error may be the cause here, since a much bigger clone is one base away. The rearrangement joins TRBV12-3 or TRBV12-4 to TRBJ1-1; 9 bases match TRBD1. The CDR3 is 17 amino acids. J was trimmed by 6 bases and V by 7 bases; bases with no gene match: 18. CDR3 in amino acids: CASTRQGEEWWGAEAFF. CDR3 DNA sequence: TGTGCCAGCACCCGACAGGGGGAGGAGTGGTGGGGGGCTGAAGCTTTCTTT.

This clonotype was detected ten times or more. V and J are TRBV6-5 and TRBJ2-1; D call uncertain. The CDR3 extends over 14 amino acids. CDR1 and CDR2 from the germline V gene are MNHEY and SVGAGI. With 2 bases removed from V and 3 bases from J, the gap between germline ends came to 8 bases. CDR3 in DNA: TGTGCCAGCAGTTACGGCCCATTCTACAATGAGCAGTTCTTC. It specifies CASSYGPFYNEQFF.

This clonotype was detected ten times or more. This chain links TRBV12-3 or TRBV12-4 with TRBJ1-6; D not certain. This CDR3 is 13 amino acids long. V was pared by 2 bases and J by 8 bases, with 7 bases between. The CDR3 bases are TGTGCCAGCAGTTTAAACAGCCATTCACCCCTCCACTTT. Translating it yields CASSLNSHSPLHF.

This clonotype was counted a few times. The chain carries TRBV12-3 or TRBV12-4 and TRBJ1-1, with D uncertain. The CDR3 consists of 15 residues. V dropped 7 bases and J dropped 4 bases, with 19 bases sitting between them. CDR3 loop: CASTQVEGPGTEAFF. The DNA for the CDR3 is TGTGCCAGCACCCAAGTAGAGGGCCCGGGCACTGAAGCTTTCTTT.

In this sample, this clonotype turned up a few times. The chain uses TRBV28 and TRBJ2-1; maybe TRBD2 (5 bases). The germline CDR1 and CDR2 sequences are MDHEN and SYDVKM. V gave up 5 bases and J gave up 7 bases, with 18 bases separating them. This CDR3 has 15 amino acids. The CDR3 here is CASSPPGDRKNEQFF. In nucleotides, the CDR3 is TGTGCCAGCAGTCCCCCCGGGGATAGGAAGAATGAGCAGTTCTTC.

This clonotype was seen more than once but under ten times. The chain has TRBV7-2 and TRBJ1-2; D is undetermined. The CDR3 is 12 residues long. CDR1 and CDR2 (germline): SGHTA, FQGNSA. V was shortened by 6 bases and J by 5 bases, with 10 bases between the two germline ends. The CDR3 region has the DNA TGTGCCAGCAGTTCCGACTTATATGGCTACACCTTC. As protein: CASSSDLYGYTF.

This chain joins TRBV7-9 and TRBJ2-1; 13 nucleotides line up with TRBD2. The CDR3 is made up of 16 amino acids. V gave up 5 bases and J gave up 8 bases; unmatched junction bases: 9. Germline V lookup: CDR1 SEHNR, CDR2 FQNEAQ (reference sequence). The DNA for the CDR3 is TGTGCCAGCAGCCGTGCCCGACTAGCGGGAGGAGATGAGCAGTTCTTC. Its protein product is CASSRARLAGGDEQFF.

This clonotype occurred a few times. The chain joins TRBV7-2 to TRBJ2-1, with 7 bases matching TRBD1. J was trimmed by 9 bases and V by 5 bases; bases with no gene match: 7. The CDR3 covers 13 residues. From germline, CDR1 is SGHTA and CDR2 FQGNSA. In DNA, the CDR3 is TGTGCCAGCAGCCTCGGGACAGTGGCTGAGCAGTTCTTC. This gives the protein CASSLGTVAEQFF.

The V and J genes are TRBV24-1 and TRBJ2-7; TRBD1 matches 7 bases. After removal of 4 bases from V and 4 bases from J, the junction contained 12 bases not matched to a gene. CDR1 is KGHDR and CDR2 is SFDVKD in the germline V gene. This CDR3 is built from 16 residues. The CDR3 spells CATSDLLRDSPYEQYF. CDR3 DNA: TGTGCCACCAGTGACCTCCTCCGGGACAGCCCATACGAGCAGTACTTC.

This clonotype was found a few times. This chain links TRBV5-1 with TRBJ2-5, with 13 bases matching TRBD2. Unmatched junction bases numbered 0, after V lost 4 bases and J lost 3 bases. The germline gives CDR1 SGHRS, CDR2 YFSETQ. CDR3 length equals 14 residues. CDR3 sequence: CASSGLAGEETQYF. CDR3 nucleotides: TGCGCCAGCAGCGGACTAGCGGGAGAAGAGACCCAGTACTTC.

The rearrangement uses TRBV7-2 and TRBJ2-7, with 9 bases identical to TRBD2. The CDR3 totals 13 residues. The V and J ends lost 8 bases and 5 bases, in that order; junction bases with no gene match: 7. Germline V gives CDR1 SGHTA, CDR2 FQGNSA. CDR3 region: CASGGLAPNEQYF. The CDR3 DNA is TGTGCCAGCGGGGGACTAGCACCAAACGAGCAGTACTTC.

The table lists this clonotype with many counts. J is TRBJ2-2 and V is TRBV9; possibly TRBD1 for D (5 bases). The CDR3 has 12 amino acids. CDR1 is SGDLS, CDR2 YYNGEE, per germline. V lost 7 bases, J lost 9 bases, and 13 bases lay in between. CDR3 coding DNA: TGTGCCAGCGGCACCGCAGGGTGGGAGCTGTTTTTT. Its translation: CASGTAGWELFF.

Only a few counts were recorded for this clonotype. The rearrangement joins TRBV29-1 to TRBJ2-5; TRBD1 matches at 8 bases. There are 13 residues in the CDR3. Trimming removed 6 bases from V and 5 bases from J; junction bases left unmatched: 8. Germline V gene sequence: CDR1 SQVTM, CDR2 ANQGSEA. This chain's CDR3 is CSVSQGAWETQYF. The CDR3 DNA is TGCAGCGTCAGTCAGGGGGCGTGGGAGACCCAGTACTTC.

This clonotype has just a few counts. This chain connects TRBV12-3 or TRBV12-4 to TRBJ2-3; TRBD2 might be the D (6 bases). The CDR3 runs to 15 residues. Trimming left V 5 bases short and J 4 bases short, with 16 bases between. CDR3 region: CASSAGRTGPDTQYF. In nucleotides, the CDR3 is TGTGCCAGCAGTGCGGGGAGGACGGGGCCAGATACGCAGTATTTT.

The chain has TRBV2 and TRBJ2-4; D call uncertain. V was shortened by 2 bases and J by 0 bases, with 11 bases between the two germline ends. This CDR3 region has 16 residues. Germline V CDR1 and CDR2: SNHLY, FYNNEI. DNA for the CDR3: TGTGCCAGCAGTGAAAGGTCACACCGAGCCAAAAACATTCAGTACTTC. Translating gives CASSERSHRAKNIQYF.

The CDR3 sequence: CASSPGPGWGELFF. CDR3 nucleotide sequence: TGTGCCAGCAGCCCCGGGCCCGGTTGGGGGGAGCTGTTTTTT. The chain combines TRBV9 with TRBJ2-2; no firm D call. The length of the CDR3 is 14 residues. Trimming removed 4 bases at V and 8 bases at J, with 15 bases between. Germline assignment: CDR1 SGDLS and CDR2 YYNGEE.

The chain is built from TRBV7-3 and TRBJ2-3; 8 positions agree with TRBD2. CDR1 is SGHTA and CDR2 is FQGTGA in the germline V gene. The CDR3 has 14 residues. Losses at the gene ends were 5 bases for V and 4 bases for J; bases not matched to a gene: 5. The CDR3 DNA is TGTGCCAGCAGCCCCGGGGGGGATCCAGATACGCAGTATTTT. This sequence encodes CASSPGGDPDTQYF.

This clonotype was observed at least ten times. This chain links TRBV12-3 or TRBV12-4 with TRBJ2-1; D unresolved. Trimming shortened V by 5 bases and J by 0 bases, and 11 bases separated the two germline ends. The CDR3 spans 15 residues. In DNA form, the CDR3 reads TGTGCCAGCAGTCACGATGTAGCCTCCTACAATGAGCAGTTCTTC. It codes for CASSHDVASYNEQFF.

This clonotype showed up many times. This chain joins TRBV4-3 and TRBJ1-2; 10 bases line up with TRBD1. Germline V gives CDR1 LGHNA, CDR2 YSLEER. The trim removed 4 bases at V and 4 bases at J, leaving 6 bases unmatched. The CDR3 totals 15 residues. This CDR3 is CASSRGQGVSYGYTF. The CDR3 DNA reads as TGCGCCAGCAGCCGAGGACAGGGGGTGTCCTATGGCTACACCTTC.